This T cell receptor beta chain was recorded in a study of control samples from healthy donors and cancer patients. Trimming removed 6 bases at V and 2 bases at J, with 14 bases between. The CDR3 length is 14 residues. From germline, CDR1 is SNHLY and CDR2 FYNNEI. TCRdb keeps only in-frame clones here, not all; method: immunoSEQ multiplex PCR. Among about 140,000 clones listed, 88% were seen once. This sequence joins TRBV2 and TRBJ2-7; TRBD1 might be the D (6 bases). Sequenced input: blood. This TCR was sampled from a man younger than 35 in good health. This CDR3 reads CASSMDSIAYEQYF. Here the CDR3 DNA reads TGTGCCAGCAGCATGGACAGCATAGCCTACGAGCAGTACTTC.